These T cell receptor beta chains were read from a single sample in a study of cytomegalovirus exposure and HLA in healthy donors. Clones were read by immunoSEQ multiplex PCR, and TCRdb kept only the in-frame ones, dropping some. Among approximately 130,000 clones, 82% were seen once, and the ten largest hold about 8.1%. The sequenced sample was PBMCs. The receptor source for this set is a woman aged 50 to 60 in good health and CMV-seropositive. Each CDR3 is given with its conserved first and last residue. The D gene is left open where the match is weak. Expanded clones get a size class; other rows say once, few or many, or leave the size out.

>NA|TRBV19|TRBJ1-4|NA
TGTGCCAGTAGTATATTAACGGGCAGGGGAATGGAAAAACTGTTTTTT
CASSILTGRGMEKLFF
>NA|TRBV2|TRBJ1-2|NA
TGTGCCAGCCGGGAACAAAACTATGGCTACACCTTC
CASREQNYGYTF
>TRBD1|TRBV5-1|TRBJ1-1|NA
TGCGCCAGCAGCTTGGAAGGACAGGGAGAGGGAGCTTTCTTT
CASSLEGQGEGAFF
>TRBD1|TRBV5-4|TRBJ1-2|few
TGTGCCAGCAGCTTGGTGGGGACAGGGGTTGGCTACACCTTC
CASSLVGTGVGYTF
>TRBD1|TRBV5-6|TRBJ2-5|NA
TGTGCCAGCAGCCCAACCCGGGACAGGGCAATTCAAGAGACCCAGTACTTC
CASSPTRDRAIQETQYF
>NA|TRBV19|TRBJ1-2|few
TGTGCCAGTAGTATTAGTCTTCGGAAGCGGAGCTATGGCTACACCTTC
CASSISLRKRSYGYTF
>NA|TRBV7-6|TRBJ1-1|few
TGTGCCAGCAGCTCTCAGGTCTCGAACACTGAAGCTTTCTTT
CASSSQVSNTEAFF
>TRBD2|TRBV30|TRBJ2-5|NA
TGTGCCTTCCGGACTAGCGGGGGAGAGACCCAGTACTTC
CAFRTSGGETQYF
>NA|TRBV30|TRBJ1-5|NA
TGTGCCTGGAGTGTTGACGGGAATCAGCCCCAGCATTTT
CAWSVDGNQPQHF
>TRBD2|TRBV5-1|TRBJ2-3|NA
TGCGCCAGCAGCTGGGGGCTAGCGGGGGGCCCGGAGGGAGATACGCAGTATTTT
CASSWGLAGGPEGDTQYF
>TRBD2|TRBV7-9|TRBJ2-3|few
TGTGCCAGCAGCCCGGGCAGCGGGAGGGCAGGACTTGCCACAGATACGCAGTATTTT
CASSPGSGRAGLATDTQYF
>TRBD2|TRBV7-8|TRBJ2-7|NA
TGTGCCAGCAGCCCCCAGACTAGCGGGGGGTACGAGCAGTACTTC
CASSPQTSGGYEQYF
>NA|TRBV28|TRBJ2-7|NA
TGTGCCAGCAGTTTTGGACAGAACTTTTACGAGCAGTACTTC
CASSFGQNFYEQYF
>TRBD1|TRBV5-1|TRBJ1-4|NA
TGCGCCAGCAGCTCACAGGGGTATAATGAAAAACTGTTTTTT
CASSSQGYNEKLFF
>NA|TRBV27|TRBJ2-1|NA
TGTGCCAGCAGTCTGAGAGACTACAATGAGCAGTTCTTC
CASSLRDYNEQFF
>NA|TRBV4-3|TRBJ2-7|NA
TGCGCCAGCAGCCAAGGGCTGGAGGGTACCTACGAGCAGTACTTC
CASSQGLEGTYEQYF
>TRBD1|TRBV18|TRBJ1-5|NA
TGTGCCAGCTCCCGGACAGGGCGAGATCAGCCCCAGCATTTT
CASSRTGRDQPQHF
>TRBD2|TRBV10-3|TRBJ2-7|NA
TGTGCCATCAGAGGCAGCGGGAGGCCCTCCTACGAGCAGTACTTC
CAIRGSGRPSYEQYF
>TRBD2|TRBV7-3|TRBJ2-1|NA
TGTGCCAGCAGCCCCATCAGGCGGGAGGGCTCCTACAATGAGCAGTTCTTC
CASSPIRREGSYNEQFF
>NA|TRBV28|TRBJ2-7|NA
TGTGCCAGCAGTTTAGGTTTCGGTCAGGAAATTCTCGAGCAGTACTTC
CASSLGFGQEILEQYF
>TRBD1|TRBV6-5|TRBJ2-7|NA
TGTGCCAGCAGTGGACAGGGCTATCCGTACTACGAGCAGTACTTC
CASSGQGYPYYEQYF
>TRBD1|TRBV15|TRBJ1-1|NA
TGTGCCACCAGCAGGGGACAGGGCACTGAAGCTTTCTTT
CATSRGQGTEAFF
>TRBD2|TRBV7-3|TRBJ2-1|few
TGTGCCAGCAGCTTTGTAGCGGGGGCCTACAATGAGCAGTTCTTC
CASSFVAGAYNEQFF
>NA|TRBV19|TRBJ2-3|NA
TGTGCCAGTAGTATAGATCTGTATAGCACGGATACGCAGTATTTT
CASSIDLYSTDTQYF
>NA|TRBV7-8|TRBJ1-6|NA
TGTGCCAGCAGCCTTCGAGGGGCAACGGAGGGTAGCTCACCCCTCCACTTT
CASSLRGATEGSSPLHF
>NA|TRBV7-2|TRBJ2-5|NA
TGTGCCAGCAGCCGCCCGGGGGTAGAGACCCAGTACTTC
CASSRPGVETQYF
>TRBD2|TRBV30|TRBJ2-7|NA
TGTGCCTGGAGTGGATTGACTAGCGGGAGGGAGTCGCAGTACTTC
CAWSGLTSGRESQYF
>TRBD1|TRBV25-1|TRBJ1-1|NA
TGTGCCAGCAGTGGGGGGACAGGGAGGGTCCTGGGCACTGAAGCTTTCTTT
CASSGGTGRVLGTEAFF
>TRBD2|TRBV18|TRBJ2-7|NA
TGTGCCAGCTCACCAGGACTAGCGGGGGAGCAGTACTTC
CASSPGLAGEQYF
>TRBD2|TRBV28|TRBJ2-7|once
TGTGCCAGCAGTTCCCCCGGGACTAGATTAGGCGAGCAGTACTTC
CASSSPGTRLGEQYF
>NA|TRBV2|TRBJ1-2|once
TGTGCCAGCAATGGACAGACGATATATGGCTACACCTTC
CASNGQTIYGYTF
>TRBD2|TRBV10-3|TRBJ2-1|NA
TGTGCCATCAGTGACACTAGCGGGGGATCCTACAATGAGCAGTTCTTC
CAISDTSGGSYNEQFF
>NA|TRBV7-9|TRBJ1-1|NA
TGTGCCAGCAGCTTACTGAGGGGAGGGTACACTGAAGCTTTCTTT
CASSLLRGGYTEAFF
>NA|TRBV6-5|TRBJ2-3|NA
TGTGCCAGCAGTTCCCCAGGGGACACAGATACGCAGTATTTT
CASSSPGDTDTQYF
>TRBD2|TRBV18|TRBJ2-3|NA
TGTGCCAGCTCACGAGGACTAGCGGTGGGCACAGATACGCAGTATTTT
CASSRGLAVGTDTQYF
>NA|TRBV28|TRBJ1-3|NA
TGTGCCAGCAGTTCCCTCACAGGGAGTCTTGGAAACACCATATATTTT
CASSSLTGSLGNTIYF
>NA|TRBV7-3|TRBJ2-3|NA
TGTGCCAGCAGCTTACTCGGGACTAGCACAGATACGCAGTATTTT
CASSLLGTSTDTQYF
>NA|TRBV6-1|TRBJ1-1|NA
TGTGCCAGCAGTGAACAGGGGAGCGACACTGAAGCTTTCTTT
CASSEQGSDTEAFF
>NA|TRBV4-1|TRBJ1-1|NA
TGCGCCAGCAGCTATTTCGGGGGGGGTGGCACTGAAGCTTTCTTT
CASSYFGGGGTEAFF
>NA|TRBV14|TRBJ1-4|NA
TGTGCCAGCAGCCAAGCGCAGGGGACGGGTGAAAAACTGTTTTTT
CASSQAQGTGEKLFF
>TRBD2|TRBV29-1|TRBJ2-7|NA
TGCAGCGTTCAGGGACTAGCGGGGGGAACCTACGAGCAGTACTTC
CSVQGLAGGTYEQYF
>NA|TRBV28|TRBJ2-7|NA
TGTGCCAGCAGTTTTAGGACAGCACCCGCTAGAGAGCAGTACTTC
CASSFRTAPAREQYF
>TRBD1|TRBV5-1|TRBJ2-5|once
TGCGCCAGCAGCCAGGGGACAGGGGAAGAGACCCAGTACTTC
CASSQGTGEETQYF
>TRBD2|TRBV28|TRBJ2-5|NA
TGTGCCAGCACCTTGGGGGGGAGTGAGACCCAGTACTTC
CASTLGGSETQYF
>NA|TRBV7-8|TRBJ2-5|NA
TGTGCCAGCAGATGGGCAGTGCAAGAGACCCAGTACTTC
CASRWAVQETQYF
>TRBD2|TRBV5-1|TRBJ2-5|NA
TGCGCCAGCAGCCGGGGACTAGCGGGACAAGAGACCCAGTACTTC
CASSRGLAGQETQYF
>TRBD1|TRBV4-1|TRBJ1-6|NA
TGCGCCAGCAGCCATGCACCCCGACAGGGCTATAATTCACCCCTCCACTTT
CASSHAPRQGYNSPLHF
>TRBD2|TRBV5-4|TRBJ2-5|NA
TGTGCCAGCAGCCTCGGGACTAGCGGACAAGAGACCCAGTACTTC
CASSLGTSGQETQYF
>TRBD1|TRBV12-5|TRBJ1-1|NA
TGTGCTAGTGGTCAGGGACAGCCGAACACTGAAGCTTTCTTT
CASGQGQPNTEAFF
>TRBD1|TRBV29-1|TRBJ2-7|NA
TGCAGCGTTGATGTGGACAGGGTAGGCGAGCAGTACTTC
CSVDVDRVGEQYF
>NA|TRBV6-1|TRBJ2-2|NA
TGTGCCAGCAGTGACGAGCACACCGGGGAGCTGTTTTTT
CASSDEHTGELFF
>NA|TRBV9|TRBJ1-2|NA
TGTGCCAGCAGCGCAGAGGCGACTAACTATGGCTACACCTTC
CASSAEATNYGYTF
>TRBD2|TRBV10-3|TRBJ2-2|NA
TGTGCCATCAGTACGACCCTCCGGGGGGGACCGAACACCGGGGAGCTGTTTTTT
CAISTTLRGGPNTGELFF
>NA|TRBV7-2|TRBJ1-2|NA
TGTGCCAGCAGCTTAATCCCACGGGGAGACCTCTATGGCTACACCTTC
CASSLIPRGDLYGYTF
>TRBD2|TRBV15|TRBJ2-7|once
TGTGCCACCAGCGGCGCCTTACTAGCGGGCCTATCGAACGAGCAGTACTTC
CATSGALLAGLSNEQYF
>TRBD1|TRBV12-5|TRBJ1-4|NA
TGTGCTAGTGGGGGGACAGCTGAAAAACTGTTTTTT
CASGGTAEKLFF
>NA|TRBV6-5|TRBJ2-3|NA
TGTGCCAGCAGTCGACAGTCAGCTAGCACAGATACGCAGTATTTT
CASSRQSASTDTQYF
>NA|TRBV6-6|TRBJ2-7|few
TGTGCCAGCAGAAAAGAAGACAGCCCAGGATACGAGCAGTACTTC
CASRKEDSPGYEQYF
>TRBD1|TRBV15|TRBJ1-5|NA
TGTGCCACCAGAGACAGGGCAGAGCAGCCCCAGCATTTT
CATRDRAEQPQHF
>NA|TRBV7-9|TRBJ2-5|once
TGTGCCAGCAGCGGACGGGATTTCACGTCGGAGACCCAGTACTTC
CASSGRDFTSETQYF